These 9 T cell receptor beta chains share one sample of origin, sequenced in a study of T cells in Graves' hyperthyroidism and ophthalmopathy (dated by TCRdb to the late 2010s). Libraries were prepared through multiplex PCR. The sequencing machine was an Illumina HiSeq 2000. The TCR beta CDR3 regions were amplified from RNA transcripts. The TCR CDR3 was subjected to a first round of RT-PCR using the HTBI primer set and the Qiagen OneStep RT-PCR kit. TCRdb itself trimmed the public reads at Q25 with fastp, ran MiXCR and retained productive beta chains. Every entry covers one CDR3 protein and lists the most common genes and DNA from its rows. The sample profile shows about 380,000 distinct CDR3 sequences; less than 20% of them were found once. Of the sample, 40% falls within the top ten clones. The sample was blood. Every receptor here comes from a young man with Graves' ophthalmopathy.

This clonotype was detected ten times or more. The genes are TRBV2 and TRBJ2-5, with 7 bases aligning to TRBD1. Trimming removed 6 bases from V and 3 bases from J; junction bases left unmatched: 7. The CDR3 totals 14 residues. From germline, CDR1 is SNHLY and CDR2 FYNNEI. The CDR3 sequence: CASREDRTEETQYF. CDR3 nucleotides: TGTGCCAGCAGGGAGGACAGGACCGAAGAGACCCAGTACTTC.

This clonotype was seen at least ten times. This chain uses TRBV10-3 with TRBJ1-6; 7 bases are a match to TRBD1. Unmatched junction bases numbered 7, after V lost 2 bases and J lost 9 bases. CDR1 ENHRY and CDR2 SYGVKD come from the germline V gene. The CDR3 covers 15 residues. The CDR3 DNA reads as TGTGCCATCAGTGAGGGCACAGGGGCTAGTTCACCCCTCCACTTT. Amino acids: CAISEGTGASSPLHF.

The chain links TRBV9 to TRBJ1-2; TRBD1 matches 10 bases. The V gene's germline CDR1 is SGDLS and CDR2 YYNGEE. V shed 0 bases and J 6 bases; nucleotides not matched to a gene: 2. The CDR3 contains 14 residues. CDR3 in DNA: TGTGCCAGCAGCGTAGGGGGACAGGGGAATGGCTACACCTTC. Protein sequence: CASSVGGQGNGYTF.

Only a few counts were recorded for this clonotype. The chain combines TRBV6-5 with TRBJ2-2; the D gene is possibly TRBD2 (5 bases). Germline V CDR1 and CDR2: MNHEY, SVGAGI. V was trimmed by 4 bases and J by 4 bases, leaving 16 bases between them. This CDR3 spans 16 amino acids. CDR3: CASSFPRGGGTGELFF. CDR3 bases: TGTGCCAGCAGTTTTCCGCGAGGAGGCGGCACCGGGGAGCTGTTTTTT.

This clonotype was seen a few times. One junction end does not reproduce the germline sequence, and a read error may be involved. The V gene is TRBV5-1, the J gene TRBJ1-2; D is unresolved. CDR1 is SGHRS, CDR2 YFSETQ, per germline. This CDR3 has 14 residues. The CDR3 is CASSLTGSDYGYTF. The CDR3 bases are TGTGCCAGCAGCTTGACCGGGAGCGACTATGGCTACACCTTC.

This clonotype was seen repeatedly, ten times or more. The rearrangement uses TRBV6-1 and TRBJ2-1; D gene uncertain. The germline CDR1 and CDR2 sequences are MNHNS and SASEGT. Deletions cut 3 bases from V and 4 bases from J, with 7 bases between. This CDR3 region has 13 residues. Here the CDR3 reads CASSDKEYNEQFF. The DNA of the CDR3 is TGTGCCAGCAGTGACAAGGAATACAATGAGCAGTTCTTC.

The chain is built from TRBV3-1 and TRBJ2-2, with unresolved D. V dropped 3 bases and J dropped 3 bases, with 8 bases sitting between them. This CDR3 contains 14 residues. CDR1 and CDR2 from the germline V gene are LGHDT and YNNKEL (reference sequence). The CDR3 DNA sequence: TGTGCCAGCAGCCAGACTTGGGACACCGGGGAGCTGTTTTTT. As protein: CASSQTWDTGELFF.

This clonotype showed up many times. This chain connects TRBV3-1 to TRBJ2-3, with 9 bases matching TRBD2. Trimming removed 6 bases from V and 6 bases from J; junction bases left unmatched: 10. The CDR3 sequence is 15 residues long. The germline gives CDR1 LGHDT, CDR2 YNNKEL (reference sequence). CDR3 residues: CASRPRAGGADTQYF. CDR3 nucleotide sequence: TGTGCCAGCAGACCACGAGCGGGGGGCGCCGATACGCAGTATTTT.

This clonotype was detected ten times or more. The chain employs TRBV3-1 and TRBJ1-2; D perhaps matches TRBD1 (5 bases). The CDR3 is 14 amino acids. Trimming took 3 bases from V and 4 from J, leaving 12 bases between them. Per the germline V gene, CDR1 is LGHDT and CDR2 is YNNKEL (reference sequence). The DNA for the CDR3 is TGTGCCAGCAGCCAGGGCAGGAGGGGCTATGGCTACACCTTC. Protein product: CASSQGRRGYGYTF.